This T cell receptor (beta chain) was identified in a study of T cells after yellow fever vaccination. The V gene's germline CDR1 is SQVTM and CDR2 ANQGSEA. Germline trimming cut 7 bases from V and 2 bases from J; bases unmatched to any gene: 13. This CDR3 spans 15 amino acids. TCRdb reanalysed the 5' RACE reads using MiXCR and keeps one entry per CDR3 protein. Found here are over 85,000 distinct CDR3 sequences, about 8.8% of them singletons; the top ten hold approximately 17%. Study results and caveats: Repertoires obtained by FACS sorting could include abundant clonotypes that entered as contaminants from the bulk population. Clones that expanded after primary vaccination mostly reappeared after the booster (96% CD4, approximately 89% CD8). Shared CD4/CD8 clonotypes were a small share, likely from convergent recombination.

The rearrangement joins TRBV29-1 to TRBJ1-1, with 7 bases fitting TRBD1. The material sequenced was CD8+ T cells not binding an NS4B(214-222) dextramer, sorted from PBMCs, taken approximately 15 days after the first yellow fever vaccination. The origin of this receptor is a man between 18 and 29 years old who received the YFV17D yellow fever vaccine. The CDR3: CSAEVQGRRNTEAFF. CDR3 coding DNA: TGCAGCGCAGAAGTACAGGGGAGGAGAAACACTGAAGCTTTCTTT.